Listed below are T cell receptor beta chains from one sample, sequenced in a study of T cells in Graves' hyperthyroidism and ophthalmopathy. TCRdb re-analysed the multiplex PCR reads in MiXCR, keeping a single row per CDR3 protein. The data contain around 420,000 distinct CDR3 sequences, about an eighth of them singletons. The sample was blood. These receptors came from a woman under 30 with Graves' hyperthyroidism. CDR3s include the opening cysteine and the closing phenylalanine or tryptophan. The D gene is left open where the match is weak. Size tells how often a clone was seen (once, few, many) or the class of an expanded clone, and some rows leave it out.

J,D,V,size,DNA,CDR3
TRBJ2-7,.,TRBV27,.,TGTGCCAGCAGTTTATCGGCGGGGACTTCGGTTTACGAGCAGTACTTC,CASSLSAGTSVYEQYF
TRBJ2-5,TRBD2,TRBV6-1,few,TGTGCCGCCGGGACTAGCGGGAGGTGGGAGACCCAGTACTTC,CAAGTSGRWETQYF
TRBJ2-7,TRBD2,TRBV5-1,few,TGCGCCAGCAGCTTGGAAGGACTAGATAAGTACGAGCAGTACTTC,CASSLEGLDKYEQYF
TRBJ2-3,.,TRBV2,many,TGTGCCAGCAGTGAAGCTGGAGATACGCAGTATTTT,CASSEAGDTQYF
TRBJ2-5,TRBD2,TRBV6-1,many,TGTGCCGGCTCGCCCGGACTAGCTGTGGAGACCCAGTACTTC,CAGSPGLAVETQYF
TRBJ1-6,.,TRBV5-1,few,TGCGCCAGCAGCCGGGGGTCCGTCTCCTATAATTCACCCCTCCACTTT,CASSRGSVSYNSPLHF
TRBJ1-1,TRBD1,TRBV19,few,TGTGCCATTCGGGACAGAATGAACACTGAAGCTTTCTTT,CAIRDRMNTEAFF
TRBJ2-5,.,TRBV13,many,TGTGCCAGCAGCGTGAGGGGGGAAGAGACCCAGTACTTC,CASSVRGEETQYF
TRBJ2-1,.,TRBV4-1,.,TGCGCCAGCAGCCCGTCCCTGGGATCTCAGTCCTACAATGAGCAGTTCTTC,CASSPSLGSQSYNEQFF
TRBJ1-5,.,TRBV27,.,TGTGCCAGCAGTCCCTTGTTGGGTAATCAGCCCCAGCATTTT,CASSPLLGNQPQHF
TRBJ1-1,.,TRBV27,many,TGTGCCAGCAGTTTTAGGCAGGCCATGAACACTGAAGCTTTCTTT,CASSFRQAMNTEAFF
TRBJ2-3,TRBD2,TRBV27,many,TGTGCCAGCAGTTTGGTCGGAGGGCTAGCGGGAGTAACAGATACGCAGTATTTT,CASSLVGGLAGVTDTQYF
TRBJ2-5,TRBD2,TRBV6-7,many,TGTGCCAGCAGTGGGTTTGAAGGGAGGGAGGTTTACCCGTACCAAGAGACCCAGTACTTC,CASSGFEGREVYPYQETQYF
TRBJ1-6,.,TRBV19,.,TGTGCCAGTAGTATTTTCGACAGCGGTAATTCACCCCTCCACTTT,CASSIFDSGNSPLHF
TRBJ2-2,.,TRBV20-1,few,TGCAGTGCTAGAGATTACAGAGAGACCGGGGAGCTGTTTTTT,CSARDYRETGELFF
TRBJ2-3,TRBD2,TRBV5-1,many,TGCGCCAGCAGCTTGGCCATAGCGGGGAGCACAGATACGCAGTATTTT,CASSLAIAGSTDTQYF
TRBJ2-3,.,TRBV20-1,.,TGCAGTGCTATCAACGGCGAACTCGGGGATACGCAGTATTTT,CSAINGELGDTQYF
TRBJ2-7,.,TRBV5-1,many,TGCGCCAGCAGCTTGGAAACTGGAGTCGAGCAGTACTTC,CASSLETGVEQYF
TRBJ1-2,.,TRBV3-1,many,TGTGCCAGCAGCCAAGTTGAGAACTATGGCTACACCTTC,CASSQVENYGYTF
TRBJ2-2,TRBD1,TRBV13,many,TGTGCCAGCAGCTTAACGGGACAGGGGACCGGGGAGCTGTTTTTT,CASSLTGQGTGELFF
TRBJ2-5,.,TRBV11-1,many,TGTGCCAGCAGCTTAGAACGCAGGGGCTTAGAGACCCAGTACTTC,CASSLERRGLETQYF
TRBJ2-7,TRBD1,TRBV2,.,TGTGCCAGCAGAGGACAGGGTTTTAAGCGGGAGCAGTACTTC,CASRGQGFKREQYF
TRBJ2-5,.,TRBV20-1,many,TGCAGTGCTAGTGAGGCCGGGGGTGGGGAGACCCAGTACTTC,CSASEAGGGETQYF
TRBJ2-1,.,TRBV6-2/TRBV6-3,.,TGTGCCAGCAGTCATAGGTATCTCGAGTTCTTC,CASSHRYLEFF
TRBJ1-5,TRBD1,TRBV27,few,TGTGCCAGCAGTTCCCGGGGACAGGGGTCCTATCAGCCCCAGCATTTT,CASSSRGQGSYQPQHF
TRBJ1-4,.,TRBV28,many,TGTGCCAGCAGTACCCCCGGGACACCAACTAATGAAAAACTGTTTTTT,CASSTPGTPTNEKLFF
TRBJ1-5,TRBD1,TRBV2,many,TGTGCCAGCAGCCGGGACAGGGGGCGAGGGCAGCCCCAGCATTTT,CASSRDRGRGQPQHF
TRBJ2-5,.,TRBV5-6,few,TGTGCCAGCAGCTCACAGGGTTTCCGGACGGGCCAAGAGACCCAGTACTTC,CASSSQGFRTGQETQYF
TRBJ2-3,TRBD2,TRBV3-1,.,TGTGCCAGCAGCCAAGAGCTAGCGGCAGATACGCAGTATTTT,CASSQELAADTQYF
TRBJ2-7,.,TRBV27,many,TGTGCCAGCAGTTTATCGAGTACTCACGAGCAGTACTTC,CASSLSSTHEQYF
TRBJ2-7,TRBD2,TRBV19,few,TGTGCCAGTAGAGATAGCGGGAGGGCCGGCTACGAGCAGTACTTC,CASRDSGRAGYEQYF
TRBJ2-7,TRBD1,TRBV6-1,many,TGTGCCAGCAGTTTGGGGACAGGGCTCTCCGAGCAGTACTTC,CASSLGTGLSEQYF
TRBJ2-1,.,TRBV9,many,TGTGCCAGCAGCGTAGCGGGGCGGCAGGGCAATGAGCAGTTCTTC,CASSVAGRQGNEQFF
TRBJ2-1,TRBD2,TRBV6-1,.,TGTGCCAGCAATTTAGCGGGAGACCTCTACAATGAGCAGTTCTTC,CASNLAGDLYNEQFF
TRBJ2-1,.,TRBV11-2,many,TGTGCCAGCAGCTTAGAGGCAGGGGGAGGGCAGTTCTTC,CASSLEAGGGQFF
TRBJ2-5,.,TRBV11-2,many,TGTGCCAGCAGCCAAATACAGGGACTCCAAGAGACCCAGTACTTC,CASSQIQGLQETQYF
TRBJ2-5,TRBD2,TRBV28,.,TGTGCCAGCAGTTTAGCGGGAGAGGAGATCCAGTACTTC,CASSLAGEEIQYF
TRBJ2-5,.,TRBV20-1,once,TGCAGTGCCGAGGGTCAAGAAGAGACCCAGTACTTC,CSAEGQEETQYF
TRBJ2-3,TRBD1,TRBV12-3/TRBV12-4,many,TGTGCCAGCAGTACCACAGGGGAAGATACGCAGTATTTT,CASSTTGEDTQYF
TRBJ2-1,TRBD2,TRBV3-1,many,TGTGCCAGCAGCACCAGACTAGCGGGGGACATTTACAATGAGCAGTTCTTC,CASSTRLAGDIYNEQFF
TRBJ1-1,.,TRBV30,many,TGTGCCTGGAGTATAGGGGGTGGAACTGAAGCTTTCTTT,CAWSIGGGTEAFF
TRBJ1-1,.,TRBV2,many,TGTGCCAGCACCACGCTGAGCATGAACACTGAAGCTTTCTTT,CASTTLSMNTEAFF
TRBJ1-6,.,TRBV2,many,TGTGCCAGCAGTGAAAAGAGGGTTGATTCACCCCTCCACTTT,CASSEKRVDSPLHF